This T cell receptor beta chain was sequenced in a study of tumor-infiltrating lymphocytes in primary liver carcinoma. Study in general: The study reported T1-T3 N0M0 tumors spanning 4.2 to 10 cm.

Joint extraction of RNA and DNA used roughly 19-33 mg of bulk tissue that was unsorted. The CDR3 contains 16 residues. Germline CDR1 reads SGHAT; CDR2 reads FQNNGV. A constant-region primer primed TCR beta cDNA synthesis from roughly 500 ng of total RNA. A slightly modified ARM-PCR protocol with three nested multiplex PCR rounds produced these TCR beta libraries. The first two PCR rounds, roughly 11 cycles each, used TRBV1-TRBV30 forward primers and a C-beta reverse primer. TCRdb re-called the multiplex PCR reads with MiXCR, one entry per CDR3 protein. The repertoire consists of some 130,000 distinct CDR3 sequences, with less than 75% occurring once and the leading ten covering about 8%. Of note for this clonotype: Sequence at one end of the junction differs from germline and may be a read error.

The V and J genes are TRBV11-2 and TRBJ2-6; D gene uncertain. Sequencing was done on a sample of tumor-adjacent normal liver tissue. This receptor was identified in a woman in her sixties or seventies with primary liver carcinoma and hepatitis B virus infection. The CDR3 spells CTSSPRTYYGANVLTF. The CDR3 region has the DNA TGTACCAGCAGCCCGCGAACATACTATGGGGCCAACGTCCTGACTTTC.